The source of this TCR beta chain is a study of breast tumors, draining lymph nodes, adjacent tissues. Findings and limits, study-wide: Tumors had less TCR diversity than lymph nodes, more than nontumor tissue.

The table lists this clonotype with many counts. The antigen remains undetermined. TCRdb redid the calling of the multiplex PCR reads with MiXCR, one entry per CDR3 protein. The table records about 9,000 distinct CDR3 sequences, 42% of them present only once. The TCR was taken from a female donor with breast cancer. Some clones in this sample may be carry-over from other donors' samples. Sequenced input: tumor-adjacent breast tissue.

The CDR3 region has the DNA TGTGCCAGTAGTATAAGGGGTGGGGCGAACACCGGGGAGCTGTTTTTT. It specifies CASSIRGGANTGELFF. This sequence joins TRBV19 and TRBJ2-2; D perhaps matches TRBD1 (5 bases). Germline CDR1 reads LNHDA; CDR2 reads SQIVND (reference sequence). There are 16 residues in the CDR3. Trimming cost V 2 bases and J 0 bases, with 10 bases left between them.